This TCR beta chain emerged from a study of OX40 agonist ivuxolimab in advanced cancers. Study-level information: Ivuxolimab was administered intravenously to patients at 0.01 to 10 mg/kg every 2 weeks. Antecedent anti-PD-1, anti-PD-L1 or anti-CTLA-4 therapy was permissible, with over 35% having received some. The study reported partial responses in three patients: one hepatocellular carcinoma, two cutaneous melanoma. Overall study findings and caveats: In the 0.1 to 3.0 mg/kg range, CD4+ and CD8+ blood T cells had expanded clonally by week 6.

CDR3 length equals 16 residues. Losses at the gene ends were 5 bases for V and 6 bases for J; bases not matched to a gene: 7. Germline V lookup: CDR1 SGHVS, CDR2 FQNEAQ. Sequencing was performed with immunoSEQ multiplex PCR; in TCRdb, only in-frame clones are kept and a portion is missing. Of over 25,000 clones in the sample, less than 80% were seen once. Turning to this clone: The target antigen is unknown.

The TCR was taken from an adult with an advanced solid tumor such as melanoma, head and neck, liver or kidney cancer. The sequencing here drew on CD4+ or CD8+ T cells sorted from blood, taken in a trial of the OX40 agonist ivuxolimab. The J gene is TRBJ2-1, the V gene TRBV7-8, with 13 bases matching TRBD2. In nucleotides, the CDR3 is TGTGCCAGCAGCGCAAGACTAGCGGGGGGCCTCAATGAGCAGTTCTTC. It translates to CASSARLAGGLNEQFF. Drawing the rest from reference TRBV7-8 and TRBJ2-1, the complete variable domain is GAGVSQSPRYKVAKRGQDVALRCDPISGHVSLFWYQQALGQGPEFLTYFQNEAQLDKSGLPSDRFFAERPEGSVSTLKIQRTQQEDSAVYLCASSARLAGGLNEQFFGPGTRLTVL.